This is a list of T cell receptor beta chains from one sample in a study of early T cells in non-severe SARS-CoV-2 infection. TCRdb processed the 5' RACE reads anew with MiXCR; each CDR3 protein has one entry. This table has approximately 69,000 distinct CDR3 sequences, about 12% appearing once. Specimen: whole blood. All receptors come from an adult who was a healthcare worker with PCR-confirmed SARS-CoV-2 infection or an uninfected control (not recorded which). The CDR3 runs from the conserved cysteine through the conserved F or W. Fields, in order: CDR3 protein, D gene, J gene, V gene. A D gene is named only where the DNA matches it firmly.

cdr3_aa: CASNFQQTNTGELFF
d_call: NA
j_call: TRBJ2-2
v_call: TRBV5-1

cdr3_aa: CASSQRHLDQPQHF
d_call: NA
j_call: TRBJ1-5
v_call: TRBV4-1

cdr3_aa: CSARRGTGDQPQHF
d_call: TRBD1
j_call: TRBJ1-5
v_call: TRBV20-1

cdr3_aa: CASSPYSGTSGSSNEQYF
d_call: TRBD2
j_call: TRBJ2-7
v_call: TRBV7-8

cdr3_aa: CASSLSSFPSEQFF
d_call: NA
j_call: TRBJ2-1
v_call: TRBV12-3/TRBV12-4

cdr3_aa: CASSRDPSTDTQYF
d_call: NA
j_call: TRBJ2-3
v_call: TRBV19

cdr3_aa: CASSRQATITYGYTF
d_call: NA
j_call: TRBJ1-2
v_call: TRBV7-9

cdr3_aa: CSARPLLAGGGDTQYF
d_call: TRBD2
j_call: TRBJ2-3
v_call: TRBV20-1

cdr3_aa: CASDNPGGQPQHF
d_call: NA
j_call: TRBJ1-5
v_call: TRBV7-2

cdr3_aa: CASASGQGGGYTF
d_call: TRBD1
j_call: TRBJ1-2
v_call: TRBV2

cdr3_aa: CASSSQPSSNEQFF
d_call: NA
j_call: TRBJ2-1
v_call: TRBV5-1

cdr3_aa: CASSETTSFLGNEQFF
d_call: TRBD2
j_call: TRBJ2-1
v_call: TRBV2

cdr3_aa: CASSLSTYAYEQYF
d_call: NA
j_call: TRBJ2-7
v_call: TRBV11-1

cdr3_aa: CASRGGTSGDEQFF
d_call: TRBD2
j_call: TRBJ2-1
v_call: TRBV6-2/TRBV6-3

cdr3_aa: CASSQVLAGGGETQYF
d_call: TRBD2
j_call: TRBJ2-5
v_call: TRBV3-1

cdr3_aa: CASSQDGAGPDTQYF
d_call: NA
j_call: TRBJ2-3
v_call: TRBV4-2

cdr3_aa: CASSRQQGGEVF
d_call: NA
j_call: TRBJ1-1
v_call: TRBV3-2

cdr3_aa: CASMATAIENEKLFF
d_call: NA
j_call: TRBJ1-4
v_call: TRBV19

cdr3_aa: CASRLSEGTEKLFF
d_call: NA
j_call: TRBJ1-4
v_call: TRBV5-1

cdr3_aa: CAIKQQGSMDTQYF
d_call: NA
j_call: TRBJ2-3
v_call: TRBV10-3

cdr3_aa: CASSLMGLAGPSYEQYF
d_call: TRBD2
j_call: TRBJ2-7
v_call: TRBV7-2

cdr3_aa: CAIKRERIAGGQDTQYF
d_call: TRBD2
j_call: TRBJ2-3
v_call: TRBV10-3

cdr3_aa: CASSITSLAGGNNEQFF
d_call: TRBD2
j_call: TRBJ2-1
v_call: TRBV19

cdr3_aa: CASSEDLLNSPLHF
d_call: NA
j_call: TRBJ1-6
v_call: TRBV6-1

cdr3_aa: CASSFRGRTEKLFF
d_call: TRBD1
j_call: TRBJ1-4
v_call: TRBV7-9

cdr3_aa: CASSVASVTSYNEQFF
d_call: NA
j_call: TRBJ2-1
v_call: TRBV9

cdr3_aa: CASRTDYGYTF
d_call: NA
j_call: TRBJ1-2
v_call: TRBV6-6

cdr3_aa: CASSLGWLVDQETQYF
d_call: NA
j_call: TRBJ2-5
v_call: TRBV7-8

cdr3_aa: CASSTYRAGNTIYF
d_call: NA
j_call: TRBJ1-3
v_call: TRBV19

cdr3_aa: CASSLAGKETQYF
d_call: NA
j_call: TRBJ2-5
v_call: TRBV5-1

cdr3_aa: CASSNDRGSYEQYF
d_call: TRBD1
j_call: TRBJ2-7
v_call: TRBV11-2

cdr3_aa: CASNVWANTEAFF
d_call: NA
j_call: TRBJ1-1
v_call: TRBV6-2/TRBV6-3

cdr3_aa: CASSPQLAGVHNEQFF
d_call: TRBD2
j_call: TRBJ2-1
v_call: TRBV18

cdr3_aa: CASHEGQAVEQYF
d_call: NA
j_call: TRBJ2-7
v_call: TRBV6-6

cdr3_aa: CASSLDRRSNIQYF
d_call: NA
j_call: TRBJ2-4
v_call: TRBV11-2

cdr3_aa: CSVGTSGFSEFF
d_call: TRBD2
j_call: TRBJ2-1
v_call: TRBV29-1

cdr3_aa: CASSQPGQGAGRPYNEQFF
d_call: TRBD1
j_call: TRBJ2-1
v_call: TRBV5-1

cdr3_aa: CASMAAFDQPQHF
d_call: NA
j_call: TRBJ1-5
v_call: TRBV2

cdr3_aa: CASSTRDRVWNSYEQYF
d_call: TRBD1
j_call: TRBJ2-7
v_call: TRBV19

cdr3_aa: CASSEIVTGRGIF
d_call: TRBD1
j_call: TRBJ1-1
v_call: TRBV2

cdr3_aa: CSPVAGDTDTQYF
d_call: TRBD2
j_call: TRBJ2-3
v_call: TRBV29-1